This T cell receptor (beta chain) was recovered during a study of cytomegalovirus exposure and HLA in healthy donors. V was cut by 1 base and J by 5 bases, with 14 bases left in between. The CDR3 contains 15 residues. In germline, CDR1 is LNHNV, CDR2 YYDKDF (reference sequence). The PCR made use of 60 Vbeta and 13 Jbeta primers. Generated by immunoSEQ multiplex PCR, the TCRdb table keeps only in-frame clones and is missing some. The data hold about 140,000 clones, with 75% to 85% observed a single time. This chain links TRBV15 with TRBJ2-5; TRBD1 might be the D (5 bases). Sequencing input: PBMCs. The clonotype comes from a woman under 30 in good health and CMV-seropositive. CDR3 nucleotide sequence: TGTGCCACCAGCAGAGCGGCAGGGTTTTGGGAGACCCAGTACTTC. Amino acids: CATSRAAGFWETQYF.